This TCR beta chain originates from a study of CD8+CD57+ T cells in acquired aplastic anemia. Study summary: Average DNA yield from sorted CD4+ and CD8+ cells was roughly 3.1 ug. Notes on the study in general: A set of around 30 CD8+ CDR3 sequences was shared between patients and controls, and these sequences appeared highly expressed in patients. Patients and healthy controls showed no significant CD8+ Simpson's diversity difference.

Germline V CDR1 and CDR2: SGDLS, YYNGEE. This CDR3 contains 13 residues. TCR beta VDJ and CDR3 were profiled, and genomic DNA was the template. TCRdb independently ran MiXCR on the reads; one entry per CDR3 protein. The sample contains hundreds of thousands of distinct CDR3 sequences, around 72% of which appear only once. Remarks on this clonotype: Its target is not known. Sequence at one end of the junction differs from germline and may be a read error.

The TCR originated in a human donor in good health, serving as a control. The sample taken for sequencing was sorted CD4+, CD8+, or CD8+CD57+ T cells (not recorded which) from PBMCs. The chain has TRBV9 and TRBJ1-3; no firm D call. CDR3 sequence reads: CASSLRARDTMLF. The DNA of the CDR3 is TGTGCCAGCAGTTTAAGGGCTAGAGACACCATGTTGTTT.